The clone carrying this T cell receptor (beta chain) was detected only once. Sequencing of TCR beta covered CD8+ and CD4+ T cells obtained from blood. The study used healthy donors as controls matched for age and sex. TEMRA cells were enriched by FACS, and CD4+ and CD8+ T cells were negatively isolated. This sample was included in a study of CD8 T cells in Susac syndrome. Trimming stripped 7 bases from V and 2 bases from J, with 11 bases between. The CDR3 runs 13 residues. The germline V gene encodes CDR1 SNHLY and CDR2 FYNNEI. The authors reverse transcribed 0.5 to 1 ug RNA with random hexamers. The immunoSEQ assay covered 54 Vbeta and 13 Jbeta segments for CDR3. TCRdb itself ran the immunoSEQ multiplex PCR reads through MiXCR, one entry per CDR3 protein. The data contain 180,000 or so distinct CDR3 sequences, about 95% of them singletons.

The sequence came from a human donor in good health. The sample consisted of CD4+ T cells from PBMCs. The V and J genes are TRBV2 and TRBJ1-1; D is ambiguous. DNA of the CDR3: TGTGCCAGCACCCGAGAGGTTAACACTGAAGCTTTCTTT. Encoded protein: CASTREVNTEAFF.